The 20 T cell receptor beta chains below were found in one sample sequenced in a study of T cell changes during pregnancy in multiple sclerosis. Libraries were prepared by immunoSEQ multiplex PCR; TCRdb keeps only in-frame clonotypes and omits some of them. The sample lists around 28,000 clones, around nine tenths occurring once. The sample in question was CD8+ T cells from peripheral blood mononuclear cells, obtained in the second trimester of pregnancy. Source of these receptors: a female donor with multiple sclerosis, enrolled in a pregnancy study.

The chain links TRBV2 to TRBJ2-7, with 10 positions matching TRBD2. The germline gives CDR1 SNHLY, CDR2 FYNNEI. J was trimmed by 2 bases and V by 7 bases; bases with no gene match: 5. The CDR3 sequence is 14 residues long. CDR3 sequence reads: CASTSGSLPYEQYF. CDR3 nucleotide sequence: TGTGCCAGCACTAGCGGGAGTTTACCCTACGAGCAGTACTTC.

The chain couples TRBV7-7 to TRBJ1-1, with 9 nucleotides matching TRBD1. Germline lookup yields CDR1 SSHAT and CDR2 FNYEAQ (reference sequence). The CDR3 sequence is 14 residues long. The V segment lost 9 bases and the J segment 11 bases; nucleotides outside the gene matches: 16. CDR3 DNA: TGTGCCAGTCGCCCTTTAAGACAGGGGGTCGGGGCTTTCTTT. Amino acids: CASRPLRQGVGAFF.

The rearrangement links TRBV4-1 to TRBJ2-7; 7 bases are shared with TRBD1. Germline V CDR1 and CDR2: MGHRA, YSYEKL. V gave up 4 bases and J gave up 3 bases; unmatched junction bases: 9. The CDR3 extends over 15 amino acids. This CDR3 reads CASSLRTGQSYEQYF. The CDR3 nucleotides read TGCGCCAGCAGCCTGCGTACGGGACAGAGCTACGAGCAGTACTTC.

This rearrangement joins TRBV27 to TRBJ2-3; the D is unclear. Trimming removed 5 bases at V and 0 bases at J, with 6 bases between. Germline loops: CDR1 MNHEY, CDR2 SMNVEV (reference sequence). The CDR3 covers 13 residues. DNA for the CDR3: TGTGCCAGCAGTCTTTCTAGCACAGATACGCAGTATTTT. It specifies CASSLSSTDTQYF.

This clone was observed a handful of times. CDR3 coding DNA: TGCGCCAGCAGCTTGTGGGAGGGGACCTACGAGCAGTACTTC. Translated: CASSLWEGTYEQYF. The V gene is TRBV5-1, the J gene TRBJ2-7; 7 bases map to TRBD2. Germline V gene data show CDR1 as SGHRS and CDR2 as YFSETQ. V gave up 1 base and J gave up 2 bases; unmatched junction bases: 3. The CDR3 is 14 residues long.

This chain joins TRBV4-1 and TRBJ2-7, with 9 positions matching TRBD2. Germline V CDR1 and CDR2: MGHRA, YSYEKL. The CDR3 is 15 amino acids. The V segment lost 2 bases and the J segment 3 bases; nucleotides outside the gene matches: 5. CDR3 DNA: TGCGCCAGCAGCCAATCCGTAGCGGGGGACTACGAGCAGTACTTC. Translation gives CASSQSVAGDYEQYF.

V and J are TRBV10-3 and TRBJ2-7; 7 bases map to TRBD2. V lost 11 bases and J lost 7; bases outside the gene matches: 14. There are 13 residues in the CDR3. Germline assignment: CDR1 ENHRY and CDR2 SYGVKD. CDR3 loop: CAALASGDGEQYF. CDR3 sequence (DNA): TGTGCCGCCCTGGCTAGCGGTGATGGGGAGCAGTACTTC.

The J gene is TRBJ2-1, the V gene TRBV19; a weak D match, TRBD2 (5 bases). This CDR3 spans 15 amino acids. CDR1 LNHDA and CDR2 SQIVND come from the germline V gene (reference sequence). Trimming took 5 bases from V and 3 from J, leaving 14 bases between them. The CDR3 here is CASSATSEVYNEQFF. CDR3 coding DNA: TGTGCCAGTAGTGCCACTAGTGAAGTCTACAATGAGCAGTTCTTC.

The chain carries TRBV5-5 and TRBJ2-7; D call uncertain. V lost 4 bases to trimming and J lost 0 bases, with 14 bases between them. The germline V gene has CDR1 SGHKS and CDR2 YYEKEE (reference sequence). The CDR3 loop spans 15 amino acids. CDR3 in amino acids: CASSPLGPSSYEQYF. CDR3 nucleotide sequence: TGTGCCAGCAGCCCCCTGGGCCCGAGCTCCTACGAGCAGTACTTC.

J is TRBJ1-2 and V is TRBV9; TRBD1 matches at 9 bases. The germline V gene has CDR1 SGDLS and CDR2 YYNGEE. The CDR3 sequence is 14 residues long. The J segment lost 8 bases and the V segment lost 0 bases, leaving 5 bases of the junction unmatched. CDR3 residues: CASSVDRGQSGYTF. In DNA form, the CDR3 reads TGTGCCAGCAGCGTAGACAGGGGGCAATCGGGCTACACCTTC.

This clone has just one count. The J gene is TRBJ2-1, the V gene TRBV9; tentatively, D is TRBD1 (5 bases). Trimming took off 0 bases at V and 7 bases at J, with 14 bases between the two ends. Per the germline V gene, CDR1 is SGDLS and CDR2 is YYNGEE. CDR3 length: 15 residues. The CDR3 sequence is CASSVGSGARNEQFF. The CDR3 DNA reads TGTGCCAGCAGCGTAGGAAGTGGGGCCCGGAATGAGCAGTTCTTC.

V gene TRBV28 combines with J gene TRBJ1-5; tentatively, D is TRBD1 (5 bases). The CDR3 extends over 15 amino acids. V was trimmed by 5 bases and J by 9 bases, leaving 20 bases between them. CDR1 MDHEN and CDR2 SYDVKM come from the germline V gene. Written as DNA, the CDR3 is TGTGCCAGCAGTCACCCCCGGGGGATCCGTCGGCCCCAGCATTTT. Translation: CASSHPRGIRRPQHF. Complete variable domain (other parts from reference TRBV28 and TRBJ1-5): DVKVTQSSRYLVKRTGEKVFLECVQDMDHENMFWYRQDPGLGLRLIYFSYDVKMKEKGDIPEGYSVSREKKERFSLILESASTNQTSMYLCASSHPRGIRRPQHFGDGTRLSIL.

The chain recombines TRBV6-6 with TRBJ1-2; a weak D match, TRBD1 (6 bases). CDR3 length equals 16 residues. The V end was cut by 2 bases, the J end by 7 bases, with 20 bases between. Per germline, CDR1 MNHNY and CDR2 SVGAGI (reference sequence). DNA of the CDR3: TGTGCCAGCAGTTACGTAACAGGGAGAACTGGAGCTGGCTACACCTTC. Protein product: CASSYVTGRTGAGYTF.

The V and J genes are TRBV5-1 and TRBJ2-3; a weak D match, TRBD1 (6 bases). The CDR3 covers 17 residues. V was cut by 2 bases and J by 0 bases, with 16 bases left in between. Germline values: CDR1 SGHRS, CDR2 YFSETQ. CDR3 in amino acids: CASSFEWGRSSTDTQYF. The CDR3 coding sequence is TGCGCCAGCAGCTTCGAATGGGGGCGGAGTAGCACAGATACGCAGTATTTT.

This clone appeared a single time. This chain joins TRBV6-4 and TRBJ2-3, with 11 positions matching TRBD2. The CDR3 is made up of 15 amino acids. Germline V lookup: CDR1 MRHNA, CDR2 SNTAGT. The V and J ends lost 6 bases and 5 bases, in that order; junction bases with no gene match: 7. The CDR3 is CASSPLAGEGDTQYF. The CDR3 nucleotides read TGTGCCAGCAGCCCACTAGCGGGAGAAGGAGATACGCAGTATTTT.

The genes are TRBV27 and TRBJ2-1; 9 bases fit TRBD2. The CDR3 has 16 amino acids. CDR1 is MNHEY and CDR2 is SMNVEV in the germline V gene (reference sequence). V lost 6 bases, J lost 0 bases, and 6 bases stayed unmatched. The CDR3 spells CASSPSSGTSYNEQFF. The CDR3 DNA reads TGTGCCAGCAGCCCCTCTAGCGGGACCTCCTACAATGAGCAGTTCTTC.

This chain joins TRBV7-9 and TRBJ2-1, with 10 positions matching TRBD2. The CDR3 is 17 residues long. Germline CDR1 reads SEHNR; CDR2 reads FQNEAQ (reference sequence). With V trimmed by 1 base and J by 4 bases, 7 bases remained unmatched. The CDR3 DNA sequence: TGTGCCAGCAGCTTAGACACTAGCGGGGAGATTTACAATGAGCAGTTCTTC. It yields the protein CASSLDTSGEIYNEQFF.

This rearrangement joins TRBV5-1 to TRBJ2-5, with 12 bases lining up with TRBD2. The end of the DNA aligns better with TRBJ2-7, so the J call may be wrong. The CDR3 extends over 16 amino acids. The germline V gene has CDR1 SGHRS and CDR2 YFSETQ. CDR3 in amino acids: CASSLGTSGDSYEQYF. CDR3 nucleotides: TGCGCCAGCAGCTTGGGGACTAGCGGGGACTCCTACGAGCAGTACTTC.

The chain recombines TRBV27 with TRBJ2-3; D perhaps matches TRBD2 (5 bases). The CDR3 totals 16 residues. Germline-derived CDR1 and CDR2 are MNHEY and SMNVEV (reference sequence). The ends were cut back, 5 bases at V and 2 bases at J, with 17 bases in the middle. The CDR3 protein is CASSPPLLGYTDTQYF. The DNA of the CDR3 is TGTGCCAGCAGTCCTCCTCTACTAGGGTACACAGATACGCAGTATTTT.

V is TRBV4-1 and J is TRBJ2-3; D is uncertain. The V gene's germline CDR1 is MGHRA and CDR2 YSYEKL. Trimming took 8 bases from V and 2 from J, leaving 20 bases between them. This CDR3 spans 16 amino acids. The DNA for the CDR3 is TGCGCCAGCGATCAAATAGGCGGAAGTCCCACAGATACGCAGTATTTT. This sequence encodes CASDQIGGSPTDTQYF.